The 5 T cell receptor beta chains presented below share a single source sample, sequenced in a study of blood T cell repertoires in COVID-19. Libraries were prepared by immunoSEQ multiplex PCR; TCRdb keeps only in-frame clonotypes and omits some of them. Found here are tens of thousands of clones, approximately 74% of them singletons; the top ten hold about 10%. Sequencing was done on a sample of peripheral blood. These receptors came from a man between 65 and 80 years old with COVID-19, enrolled during active disease.

This chain uses TRBV2 with TRBJ2-1; D call uncertain. There are 14 residues in the CDR3. Germline assignment: CDR1 SNHLY and CDR2 FYNNEI. The V end was cut by 4 bases, the J end by 6 bases, with 13 bases between. The CDR3 loop reads CASSGLVPLNEQFF. CDR3 DNA sequence: TGTGCCAGCAGTGGCCTAGTGCCTCTCAATGAGCAGTTCTTC.

J is TRBJ1-2 and V is TRBV29-1, with 7 positions matching TRBD1. Germline loops: CDR1 SQVTM, CDR2 ANQGSEA. The CDR3 has 14 amino acids. The ends lost 1 base at V and 0 bases at J; junction bases unmatched: 2. Here the CDR3 reads CSVEGGQANYGYTF. The CDR3 region has the DNA TGCAGCGTTGAAGGCGGACAGGCTAACTATGGCTACACCTTC.

This clone was observed a few times. V gene TRBV30 combines with J gene TRBJ1-6; the D gene is possibly TRBD1 (5 bases). V lost 0 bases and J lost 8, with 14 bases in between. CDR3 length: 15 residues. Germline loops: CDR1 GTSNPN, CDR2 SVGIG (reference sequence). The CDR3 reads CAWSVVGAIDSPLHF. The CDR3 DNA reads as TGTGCCTGGAGTGTAGTAGGGGCTATCGATTCACCCCTCCACTTT.

This clone was recorded a few times. The CDR3 loop is CASSDQYSLYEQYF. The CDR3 region has the DNA TGTGCCAGCAGTGACCAGTACAGCCTCTACGAGCAGTACTTC. The chain combines TRBV6-1 with TRBJ2-7; D is undetermined. There are 14 residues in the CDR3. The V gene's germline CDR1 is MNHNS and CDR2 SASEGT. V was shortened by 3 bases and J by 3 bases, with 12 bases between the two germline ends.

V and J are TRBV28 and TRBJ1-5; no firm D call. Germline CDR1 MDHEN, CDR2 SYDVKM. The CDR3 length is 12 residues. V lost 7 bases, J lost 6 bases, and 10 bases lay in between. In DNA, the CDR3 is TGTGCCAGCATGAAGGCTAGTCAGCCCCAGCATTTT. It yields the protein CASMKASQPQHF.